The sequence of this T cell receptor (beta chain) was determined in a study of cytomegalovirus exposure and HLA in healthy donors. Broader study findings: Follow-up analysis later connected one missense variant in DCLRE1C with trimming of TCR beta V- and J-genes. Later analysis found that TCR beta chains associated with HLA were more clonally expanded than other, equally common chains.

Concerning this clone: Its antigen is unidentified.

This CDR3 spans 14 amino acids. V gave up 5 bases and J gave up 0 bases, with 7 bases separating them. Germline CDR1 and CDR2: MNHEY and SVGAGI. Primers included in the PCR were 60 Vbeta and 13 Jbeta primers. Study processing details: In a later analysis, 75 million to 85 million unique TCR beta chains included roughly 11 million shared by two or more donors. Only in-frame clones appear in the TCRdb table, and some are missing; sequencing was by immunoSEQ multiplex PCR. V and J calls and clone size are copied from that table; D and trimming were computed from the DNA. The sample has around 55,000 clones; approximately 80% are singletons.

This clonotype originated in a female donor in good health and CMV-seronegative. The genes are TRBV6-5 and TRBJ2-2; TRBD2 is a possible D gene (6 bases). The specimen sequenced was PBMCs. DNA of the CDR3: TGTGCCAGCAGTGGCGGGGCGAACACCGGGGAGCTGTTTTTT. Translation gives CASSGGANTGELFF.